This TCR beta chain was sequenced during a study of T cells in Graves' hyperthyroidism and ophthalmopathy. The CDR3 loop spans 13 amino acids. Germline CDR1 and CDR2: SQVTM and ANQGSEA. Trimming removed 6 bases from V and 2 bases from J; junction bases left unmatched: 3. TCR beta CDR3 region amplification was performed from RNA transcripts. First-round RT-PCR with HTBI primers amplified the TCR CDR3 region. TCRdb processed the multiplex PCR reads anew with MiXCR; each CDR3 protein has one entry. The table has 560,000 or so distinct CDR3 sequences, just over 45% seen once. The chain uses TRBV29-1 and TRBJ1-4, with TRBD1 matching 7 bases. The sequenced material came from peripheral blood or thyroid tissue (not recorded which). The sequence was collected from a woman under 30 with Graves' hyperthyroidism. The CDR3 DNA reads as TGCAGCGTAGGGACAGTGACTAATGAAAAACTGTTTTTT. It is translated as CSVGTVTNEKLFF. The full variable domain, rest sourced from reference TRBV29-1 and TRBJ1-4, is SAVISQKPSRDICQRGTSLTIQCQVDSQVTMMFWYRQQPGQSLTLIATANQGSEATYESGFVIDKFPISRPNLTFSTLTVSNMSPEDSSIYLCSVGTVTNEKLFFGSGTQLSVL.